These 31 T cell receptor beta chains were sequenced from one sample in a study of blood T cell repertoires in COVID-19. Clones were sequenced by immunoSEQ multiplex PCR, and TCRdb holds only the in-frame ones, with some missing. The table has 140,000 or so clones, around 90% seen once. Sequencing was carried out using peripheral blood. These receptors were collected from a woman between 50 and 59 years old with acute or convalescent COVID-19.

The rearrangement joins TRBV19 to TRBJ2-1; TRBD2 is a possible D gene (5 bases). The CDR3 loop spans 14 amino acids. V was trimmed by 4 bases and J by 0 bases, leaving 7 bases between them. Germline V lookup: CDR1 LNHDA, CDR2 SQIVND (reference sequence). The CDR3 loop reads CASSTGSSYNEQFF. As DNA, the CDR3 is TGTGCCAGTAGTACGGGGAGCTCCTACAATGAGCAGTTCTTC.

This clone was detected only once. The rearrangement links TRBV5-1 to TRBJ1-3; D gene ambiguous. This CDR3 is 16 amino acids long. Trimming removed 3 bases at V and 0 bases at J, with 13 bases between. Germline V gives CDR1 SGHRS, CDR2 YFSETQ. CDR3 bases: TGCGCCAGCAGCTACCGTCGAGGCAGCTCTGGAAACACCATATATTTT. Translating gives CASSYRRGSSGNTIYF.

V gene TRBV15 combines with J gene TRBJ1-4; D might be TRBD1 (6 bases). Germline values: CDR1 LNHNV, CDR2 YYDKDF (reference sequence). The CDR3 spans 15 residues. Trimming pared 5 bases from V and 0 bases from J, leaving 10 bases between. The chain's CDR3 is CATSGAGATNEKLFF. The DNA for the CDR3 is TGTGCCACCAGCGGAGCAGGGGCAACTAATGAAAAACTGTTTTTT.

The V and J genes are TRBV18 and TRBJ2-2; TRBD2 matches 9 bases. This CDR3 region has 16 residues. From germline, CDR1 is KGHSH and CDR2 LQKENI. V was pared by 2 bases and J by 3 bases, with 4 bases of the junction left unmatched. CDR3 region: CASSPNSGGHTGELFF. The CDR3, as DNA: TGTGCCAGCTCACCAAATAGCGGGGGCCACACCGGGGAGCTGTTTTTT.

CDR3 DNA sequence: TGCAGCGTTATTGGGGAGGGAACGAACACTGAAGCTTTCTTT. This encodes CSVIGEGTNTEAFF. The chain joins TRBV29-1 to TRBJ1-1, with D uncertain. CDR1 is SQVTM and CDR2 is ANQGSEA in the germline V gene. This CDR3 is 14 amino acids long. Trimming removed 5 bases from V and 1 base from J, with 14 bases in between.

This clone was recorded once. Other DNA sequences in this sample translate to the same CDR3. The V gene is TRBV30, the J gene TRBJ2-5; D gene unclear. CDR3 length: 12 amino acids. V lost 1 base and J lost 0, with 3 bases in between. The germline gives CDR1 GTSNPN, CDR2 SVGIG (reference sequence). The CDR3 DNA follows: TGTGCCTGGAGTGCAGACCAAGAGACCCAGTACTTC. This gives the protein CAWSADQETQYF.

The V and J genes are TRBV27 and TRBJ2-7; D ambiguous. The CDR3 sequence is 16 residues long. Germline loops: CDR1 MNHEY, CDR2 SMNVEV (reference sequence). The V end was cut by 2 bases, the J end by 0 bases, with 14 bases between. The CDR3 loop reads CASSLKETGSSYEQYF. The CDR3 DNA sequence: TGTGCCAGCAGTTTAAAGGAGACCGGAAGCTCCTACGAGCAGTACTTC.

The rearrangement links TRBV7-8 to TRBJ2-3, with a tentative D call TRBD1 (5 bases). V was trimmed by 3 bases and J by 8 bases, leaving 12 bases between them. The germline V gene has CDR1 SGHVS and CDR2 FQNEAQ. The length of the CDR3 is 13 residues. CDR3 loop: CASSFYGARTQYF. CDR3 sequence (DNA): TGTGCCAGCAGCTTTTATGGGGCGCGTACGCAGTATTTT.

The chain links TRBV24-1 to TRBJ2-1; D uncertain. Per germline, CDR1 KGHDR and CDR2 SFDVKD. Trimming cost V 9 bases and J 3 bases, with 5 bases left between them. This CDR3 contains 11 residues. The CDR3 sequence is CATHFYNEQFF. DNA of the CDR3: TGTGCCACCCACTTCTACAATGAGCAGTTCTTC.

The V gene is TRBV19, the J gene TRBJ1-2, with 9 bases fitting TRBD1. The CDR3 loop spans 15 amino acids. Germline V lookup: CDR1 LNHDA, CDR2 SQIVND (reference sequence). The V and J ends lost 4 bases and 1 base, in that order; junction bases with no gene match: 4. CDR3 in DNA: TGTGCCAGTAGTACGGACAGGGGAGTTAACTATGGCTACACCTTC. This translates into CASSTDRGVNYGYTF. Full variable domain (missing parts from reference TRBV19 and TRBJ1-2): DGGITQSPKYLFRKEGQNVTLSCEQNLNHDAMYWYRQDPGQGLRLIYYSQIVNDFQKGDIAEGYSVSREKKESFPLTVTSAQKNPTAFYLCASSTDRGVNYGYTFGSGTRLTVV.

This clone was observed once. The rearrangement links TRBV5-5 to TRBJ1-1, with 9 bases aligning to TRBD1. After removal of 4 bases from V and 5 bases from J, the junction contained 3 bases not matched to a gene. The germline gives CDR1 SGHKS, CDR2 YYEKEE (reference sequence). The CDR3 is made up of 13 amino acids. CDR3 nucleotides: TGTGCCAGCAGCGGTGACAGGGGGACTGAAGCTTTCTTT. The encoded protein is CASSGDRGTEAFF. Complete variable domain (other parts from reference TRBV5-5 and TRBJ1-1): DAGVTQSPTHLIKTRGQQVTLRCSPISGHKSVSWYQQVLGQGPQFIFQYYEKEERGRGNFPDRFSARQFPNYSSELNVNALLLGDSALYLCASSGDRGTEAFFGQGTRLTVV.

The rearrangement joins TRBV29-1 to TRBJ2-7; 7 nucleotides match TRBD1. CDR1 and CDR2 (germline): SQVTM, ANQGSEA. With V trimmed by 6 bases and J by 8 bases, 7 bases remained unmatched. The CDR3 contains 11 residues. The CDR3: CSVGDREKQYF. The CDR3 DNA sequence: TGCAGCGTGGGGGACAGAGAGAAGCAGTACTTC.

V usage is TRBV21-1 and J usage is TRBJ1-2. TRBV21-1 is noted as a pseudogene. CDR3 length: 15 residues. The CDR3, as DNA: TGTGCCAGCAGCCTAAGCGGGAGACAGATCTATGGCTACACCTTC. This translates into CASSLSGRQIYGYTF.

The V call is TRBV28, the J call TRBJ1-1; possibly TRBD1 for D (6 bases). Per the germline V gene, CDR1 is MDHEN and CDR2 is SYDVKM. The CDR3 runs 12 residues. The V gene lost 6 bases and the J gene lost 4 bases, with 9 bases spanning the gap. CDR3 DNA: TGTGCCAGCAGACTACAGGGCACTGAAGCTTTCTTT. It translates to CASRLQGTEAFF.

V usage is TRBV28 and J usage is TRBJ2-5; TRBD2 is a possible D gene (6 bases). The CDR3 has 16 residues. Germline loops: CDR1 MDHEN, CDR2 SYDVKM. V lost 5 bases and J 1 base, leaving 17 bases between the germline ends. The CDR3 sequence: CASSPDETRAQETQYF. The DNA for the CDR3 is TGTGCCAGCAGTCCCGACGAGACTAGGGCCCAAGAGACCCAGTACTTC. Complete variable domain (other parts from reference TRBV28 and TRBJ2-5): DVKVTQSSRYLVKRTGEKVFLECVQDMDHENMFWYRQDPGLGLRLIYFSYDVKMKEKGDIPEGYSVSREKKERFSLILESASTNQTSMYLCASSPDETRAQETQYFGPGTRLLVL.

The rearrangement links TRBV25-1 to TRBJ2-6; weak D call: TRBD1 (6 bases). This CDR3 is built from 15 residues. In germline, CDR1 is MGHDK, CDR2 SYGVNS. Deletions cut 10 bases from V and 0 bases from J, with 13 bases between. The CDR3 DNA follows: TGTGCCACCACAGGGCCGAACTCTGGGGCCAACGTCCTGACTTTC. Amino acids: CATTGPNSGANVLTF. Complete variable domain (other parts from reference TRBV25-1 and TRBJ2-6): EADIYQTPRYLVIGTGKKITLECSQTMGHDKMYWYQQDPGMELHLIHYSYGVNSTEKGDLSSESTVSRIRTEHFPLTLESARPSHTSQYLCATTGPNSGANVLTFGAGSRLTVL.

The rearrangement links TRBV3-1 (or the pseudogene TRBV3-2) to TRBJ2-4, with D possibly matching TRBD2 (5 bases). V was pared by 0 bases and J by 13 bases, with 19 bases between. Germline V lookup: CDR1 LGHDT, CDR2 YNNKEL (reference sequence). This CDR3 has 15 residues. The CDR3 loop reads CASSQDPSPLSSQYF. CDR3 nucleotide sequence: TGTGCCAGCAGCCAAGACCCTAGCCCTTTGTCATCGCAGTACTTC.

The chain couples TRBV19 to TRBJ1-5, with 9 bases identical to TRBD1. Germline lookup yields CDR1 LNHDA and CDR2 SQIVND (reference sequence). The CDR3 contains 14 residues. V lost 5 bases to trimming and J lost 2 bases; unmatched junction nucleotides: 1. In DNA form, the CDR3 reads TGTGCCAGTAGTGGGGACAGGGGCAATCAGCCCCAGCATTTT. The encoded protein is CASSGDRGNQPQHF.

The chain employs TRBV19 and TRBJ1-5, with D possibly being TRBD1 (6 bases). Trimming pared 5 bases from V and 3 bases from J, leaving 11 bases between. Germline V CDR1 and CDR2: LNHDA, SQIVND (reference sequence). The CDR3 extends over 14 amino acids. The DNA of the CDR3 is TGTGCCAGTAGTTTACGACAGGTCAATCAGCCCCAGCATTTT. Residues: CASSLRQVNQPQHF.

The chain couples TRBV27 to TRBJ1-2; D is perhaps TRBD1 (6 bases). The CDR3 spans 14 residues. In germline, CDR1 is MNHEY, CDR2 SMNVEV (reference sequence). Trimming removed 1 base from V and 8 bases from J, with 14 bases in between. DNA for the CDR3: TGTGCCAGCAGTTTATTTCAGGGGCACTGGGGCTACACCTTC. Translating it yields CASSLFQGHWGYTF.

This clone came up once. This chain links TRBV5-5 with TRBJ2-3, with 12 bases fitting TRBD2. The junction had 2 bases not matched to a gene; V was cut back by 2 bases and J by 4 bases. This CDR3 comprises 15 residues. Per the germline V gene, CDR1 is SGHKS and CDR2 is YYEKEE (reference sequence). The CDR3 DNA is TGTGCCAGCAGCTTACTAGCGGGGGGTGCAGATACGCAGTATTTT. It specifies CASSLLAGGADTQYF.

This clone was seen just once. The chain has TRBV4-2 and TRBJ1-4; tentatively, D is TRBD1 (5 bases). V lost 2 bases and J lost 4, with 14 bases in between. The CDR3 is 16 amino acids. From germline, CDR1 is LGHNA and CDR2 YNFKEQ. The chain's CDR3 is CASSQSPGGGNEKLFF. Here the CDR3 DNA reads TGTGCCAGCAGCCAATCACCGGGGGGGGGTAATGAAAAACTGTTTTTT.

The V gene is TRBV19, the J gene TRBJ2-2; D is possibly TRBD2 (6 bases). The CDR3 is 14 residues long. CDR1 is LNHDA, CDR2 SQIVND, per germline (reference sequence). V dropped 11 bases and J dropped 1 base, with 14 bases sitting between them. The CDR3 nucleotides read TGTGCCGGATCCCGGGACTGGAACACCGGGGAGCTGTTTTTT. This translates into CAGSRDWNTGELFF.

The rearrangement joins TRBV12-3 or TRBV12-4 to TRBJ2-3; D ambiguous. The CDR3 extends over 12 amino acids. V lost 6 bases to trimming and J lost 3 bases, with 7 bases between them. The CDR3 DNA reads as TGTGCCAGCAGCTTCGGGACAGATACGCAGTATTTT. It specifies CASSFGTDTQYF.

The J gene is TRBJ1-5, the V gene TRBV19; TRBD1 is a possible D gene (5 bases). The CDR3 is 13 residues long. CDR1 LNHDA and CDR2 SQIVND come from the germline V gene (reference sequence). V was pared by 8 bases and J by 3 bases, with 11 bases between. Written as DNA, the CDR3 is TGTGCCAGTGTTGGGGGGAACAATCAGCCCCAGCATTTT. Its protein product is CASVGGNNQPQHF. The full variable domain, completed using reference TRBV19 and TRBJ1-5, is DGGITQSPKYLFRKEGQNVTLSCEQNLNHDAMYWYRQDPGQGLRLIYYSQIVNDFQKGDIAEGYSVSREKKESFPLTVTSAQKNPTAFYLCASVGGNNQPQHFGDGTRLSIL.

V usage is TRBV2 and J usage is TRBJ2-7; possible D gene TRBD1, 5 bases. Trimming left V 7 bases short and J 6 bases short, with 16 bases between. This CDR3 is 13 amino acids long. Germline V gene lookup returns CDR1 SNHLY and CDR2 FYNNEI. CDR3 bases: TGTGCCAGCACATCGGGCAGGGCAGGCGAGCAGTACTTC. Protein sequence: CASTSGRAGEQYF.

This clone was observed a single time. The J gene is TRBJ2-1, the V gene TRBV6-2 or TRBV6-3; D ambiguous. This CDR3 is 12 amino acids long. Trimming stripped 4 bases from V and 8 bases from J, with 9 bases between. The V gene's germline CDR1 is MNHEY and CDR2 SVGEGT. Written as DNA, the CDR3 is TGTGCCAGCAGTTGGTTACGGGATGAGCAGTTCTTC. This codes for CASSWLRDEQFF.

V is TRBV6-5 and J is TRBJ1-5, with a weak D call TRBD1 (6 bases). Between the trimmed V and J ends, which lost 8 bases and 1 base, there was a span of 12 bases. Germline lookup yields CDR1 MNHEY and CDR2 SVGAGI. There are 14 residues in the CDR3. Here the CDR3 reads CASLRGISNQPQHF. The CDR3 DNA reads TGTGCCAGCCTTAGGGGGATCAGCAATCAGCCCCAGCATTTT.

The chain joins TRBV18 to TRBJ2-3; TRBD2 matches 10 bases. The V gene's germline CDR1 is KGHSH and CDR2 LQKENI. Trimming at V came to 6 bases and at J to 6 bases, leaving 3 bases not matched to a gene. This CDR3 contains 13 residues. This chain's CDR3 is CASSSGGADTQYF. CDR3 DNA: TGTGCCAGCTCCAGCGGGGGGGCCGATACGCAGTATTTT.

The chain has TRBV7-3 and TRBJ1-2; D call uncertain. V lost 1 base, J lost 2 bases, and 8 bases lay in between. CDR3 size: 14 residues. The germline CDR1 and CDR2 sequences are SGHTA and FQGTGA. The CDR3 loop is CASSLNPGNYGYTF. The DNA for the CDR3 is TGTGCCAGCAGCTTAAACCCCGGGAACTATGGCTACACCTTC.

On this clone itself: The same CDR3 also results from other DNA sequences found in this sample. The chain joins TRBV12-3 or TRBV12-4 to TRBJ2-1, with 7 bases fitting TRBD1. V trimming: 5 bases; J trimming: 7 bases; junction bases outside the gene matches: 2. CDR3 length equals 12 residues. The CDR3 loop reads CASSLQGNEQFF. In nucleotides, the CDR3 is TGTGCCAGCAGTCTACAGGGGAATGAGCAGTTCTTC.